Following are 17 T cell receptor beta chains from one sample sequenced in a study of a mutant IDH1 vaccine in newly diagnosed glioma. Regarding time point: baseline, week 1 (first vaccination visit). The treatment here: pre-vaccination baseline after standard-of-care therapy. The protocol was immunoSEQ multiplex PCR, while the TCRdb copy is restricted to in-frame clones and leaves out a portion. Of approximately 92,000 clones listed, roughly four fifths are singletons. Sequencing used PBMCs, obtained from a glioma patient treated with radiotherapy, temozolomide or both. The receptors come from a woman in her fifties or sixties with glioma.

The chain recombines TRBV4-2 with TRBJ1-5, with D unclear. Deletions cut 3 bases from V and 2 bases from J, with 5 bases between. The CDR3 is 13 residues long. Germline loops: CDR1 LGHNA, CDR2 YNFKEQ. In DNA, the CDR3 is TGTGCCAGCAGCCAGGTTGGCAATCAGCCCCAGCATTTT. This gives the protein CASSQVGNQPQHF.

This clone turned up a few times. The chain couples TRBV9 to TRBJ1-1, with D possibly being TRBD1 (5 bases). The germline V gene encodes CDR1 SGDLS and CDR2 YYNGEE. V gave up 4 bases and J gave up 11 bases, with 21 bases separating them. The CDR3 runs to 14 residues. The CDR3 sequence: CASSPLGGQIGAFF. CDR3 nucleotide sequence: TGTGCCAGCAGCCCTCTCGGGGGTCAAATAGGGGCTTTCTTT.

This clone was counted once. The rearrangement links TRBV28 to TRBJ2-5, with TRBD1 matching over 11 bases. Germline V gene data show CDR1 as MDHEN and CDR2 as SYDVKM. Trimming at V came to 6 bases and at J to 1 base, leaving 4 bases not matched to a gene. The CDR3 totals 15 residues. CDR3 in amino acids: CASSAGTGGQETQYF. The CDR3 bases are TGTGCCAGCAGCGCCGGGACAGGGGGCCAAGAGACCCAGTACTTC.

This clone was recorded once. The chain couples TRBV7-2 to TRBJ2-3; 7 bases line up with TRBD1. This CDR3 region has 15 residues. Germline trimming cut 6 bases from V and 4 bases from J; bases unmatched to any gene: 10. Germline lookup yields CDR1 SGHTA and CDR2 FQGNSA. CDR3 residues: CASSRMGTEADTQYF. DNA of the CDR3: TGTGCCAGCAGTCGCATGGGGACAGAGGCAGATACGCAGTATTTT.

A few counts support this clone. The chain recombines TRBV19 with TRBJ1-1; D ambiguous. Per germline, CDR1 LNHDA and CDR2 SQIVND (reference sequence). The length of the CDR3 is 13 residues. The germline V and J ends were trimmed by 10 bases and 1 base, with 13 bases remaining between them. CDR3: CAIKDDPNTEAFF. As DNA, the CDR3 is TGTGCCATAAAAGACGACCCGAACACTGAAGCTTTCTTT.

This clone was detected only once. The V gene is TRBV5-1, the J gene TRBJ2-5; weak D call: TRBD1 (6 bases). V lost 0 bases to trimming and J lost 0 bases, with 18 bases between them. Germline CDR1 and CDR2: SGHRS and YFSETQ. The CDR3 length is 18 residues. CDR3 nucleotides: TGCGCCAGCAGCTTGGGGGTAGGGGGACGGAGCCACCAAGAGACCCAGTACTTC. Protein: CASSLGVGGRSHQETQYF.

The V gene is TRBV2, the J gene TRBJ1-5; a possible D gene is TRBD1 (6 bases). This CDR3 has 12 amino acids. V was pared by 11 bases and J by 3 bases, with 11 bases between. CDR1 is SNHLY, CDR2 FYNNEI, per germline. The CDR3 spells CAGGQPNQPQHF. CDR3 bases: TGTGCCGGAGGACAGCCCAATCAGCCCCAGCATTTT. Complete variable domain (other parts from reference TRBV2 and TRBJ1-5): EPEVTQTPSHQVTQMGQEVILRCVPISNHLYFYWYRQILGQKVEFLVSFYNNEISEKSEIFDDQFSVERPDGSNFTLKIRSTKLEDSAMYFCAGGQPNQPQHFGDGTRLSIL.

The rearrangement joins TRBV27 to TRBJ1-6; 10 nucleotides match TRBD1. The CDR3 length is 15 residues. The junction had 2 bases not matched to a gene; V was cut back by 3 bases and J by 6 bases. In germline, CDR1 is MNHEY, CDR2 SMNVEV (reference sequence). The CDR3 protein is CASSLWTGGNSPLHF. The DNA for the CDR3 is TGTGCCAGCAGTTTGTGGACAGGGGGTAATTCACCCCTCCACTTT.

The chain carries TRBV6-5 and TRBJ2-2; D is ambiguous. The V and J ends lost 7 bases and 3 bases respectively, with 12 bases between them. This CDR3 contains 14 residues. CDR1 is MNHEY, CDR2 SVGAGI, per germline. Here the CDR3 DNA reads TGTGCCAGCACCATGACTTGGGACACCGGGGAGCTGTTTTTT. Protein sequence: CASTMTWDTGELFF.

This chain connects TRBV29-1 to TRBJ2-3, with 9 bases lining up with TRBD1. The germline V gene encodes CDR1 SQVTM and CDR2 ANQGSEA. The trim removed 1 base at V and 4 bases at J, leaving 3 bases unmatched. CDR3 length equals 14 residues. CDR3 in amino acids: CSVEGTGVPDTQYF. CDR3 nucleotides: TGCAGCGTTGAAGGGACAGGGGTCCCAGATACGCAGTATTTT.

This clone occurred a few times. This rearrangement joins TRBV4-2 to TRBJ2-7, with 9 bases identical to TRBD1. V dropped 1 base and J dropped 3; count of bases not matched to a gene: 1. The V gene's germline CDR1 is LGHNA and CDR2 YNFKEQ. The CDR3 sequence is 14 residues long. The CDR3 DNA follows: TGTGCCAGCAGCCAAGGACAGGGGGACTACGAGCAGTACTTC. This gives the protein CASSQGQGDYEQYF.

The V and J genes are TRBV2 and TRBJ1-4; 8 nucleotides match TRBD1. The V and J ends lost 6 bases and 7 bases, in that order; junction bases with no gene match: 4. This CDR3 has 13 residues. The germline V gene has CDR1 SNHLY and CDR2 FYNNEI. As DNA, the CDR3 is TGTGCCAGCAGAAAGACAGGGGTTGAAAAACTGTTTTTT. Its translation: CASRKTGVEKLFF.

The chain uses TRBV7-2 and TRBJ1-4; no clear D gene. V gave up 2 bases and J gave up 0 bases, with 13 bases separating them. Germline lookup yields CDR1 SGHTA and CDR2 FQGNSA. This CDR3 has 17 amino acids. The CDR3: CASSLSSPLATNEKLFF. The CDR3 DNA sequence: TGTGCCAGCAGCTTAAGTAGTCCGCTTGCAACTAATGAAAAACTGTTTTTT.

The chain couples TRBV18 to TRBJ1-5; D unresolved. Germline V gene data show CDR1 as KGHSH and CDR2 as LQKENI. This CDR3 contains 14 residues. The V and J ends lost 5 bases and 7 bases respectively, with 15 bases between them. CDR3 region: CASSTSVGEQPQHF. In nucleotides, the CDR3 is TGTGCCAGCTCAACGTCCGTAGGTGAGCAGCCCCAGCATTTT. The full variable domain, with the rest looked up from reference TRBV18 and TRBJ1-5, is NAGVMQNPRHLVRRRGQEARLRCSPMKGHSHVYWYRQLPEEGLKFMVYLQKENIIDESGMPKERFSAEFPKEGPSILRIQQVVRGDSAAYFCASSTSVGEQPQHFGDGTRLSIL.

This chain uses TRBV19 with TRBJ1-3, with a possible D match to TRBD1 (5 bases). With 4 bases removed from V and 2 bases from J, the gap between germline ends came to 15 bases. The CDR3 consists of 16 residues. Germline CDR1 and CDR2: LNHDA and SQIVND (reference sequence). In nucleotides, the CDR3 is TGTGCCAGTAGTACGCGGGGGAGTGCAGCTGGAAACACCATATATTTT. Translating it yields CASSTRGSAAGNTIYF.

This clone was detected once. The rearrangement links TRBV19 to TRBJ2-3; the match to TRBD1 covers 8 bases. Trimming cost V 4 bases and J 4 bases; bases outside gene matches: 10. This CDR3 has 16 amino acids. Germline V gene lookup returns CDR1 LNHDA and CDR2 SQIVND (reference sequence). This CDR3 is CASSRDRGGGADTQYF. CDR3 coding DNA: TGTGCCAGTAGTAGAGACAGGGGTGGTGGCGCAGATACGCAGTATTTT.

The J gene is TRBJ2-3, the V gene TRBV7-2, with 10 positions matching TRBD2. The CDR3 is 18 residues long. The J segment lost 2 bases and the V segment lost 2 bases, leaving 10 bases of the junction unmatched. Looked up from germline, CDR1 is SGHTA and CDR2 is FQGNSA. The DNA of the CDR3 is TGTGCCAGCAGCTTAATTGGAGAGCGGGGGGGCTTCACAGATACGCAGTATTTT. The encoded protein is CASSLIGERGGFTDTQYF.